This T cell receptor (beta chain) was identified during a study of blood T cell repertoires in COVID-19. Across the whole study: The United States, Italy and Spain were the sources of the acute and convalescent COVID-19 samples. The analysed material was cDNA or gDNA that came from T cells, B-cell-depleted T cells, or PBMCs.

V lost 5 bases and J 1 base, leaving 8 bases between the germline ends. The CDR3 runs to 13 residues. Germline lookup yields CDR1 SEHNR and CDR2 FQNEAQ (reference sequence). Original handling: Amplification with reference gene primers provided the estimates of nucleated cell counts. Data came from immunoSEQ multiplex PCR; TCRdb stores just in-frame clones and leaves some out. V and J calls and clone size are given by that table; D and trimming were obtained from the DNA. Of about 220,000 clones in the sample, approximately 82% are singletons; the top ten hold 3% to 4.5%. The sample consisted of peripheral blood. The clonotype was recovered from an elderly woman with acute or convalescent COVID-19. The chain carries TRBV7-9 and TRBJ1-1; D call uncertain. The CDR3 bases are TGTGCCAGCAGCGCCTCAGGGAACACTGAAGCTTTCTTT. Its translation is CASSASGNTEAFF.